This is a list of T cell receptor beta chains from one sample in a study of CD8+ T cells in alopecia areata. Sequencing was performed with immunoSEQ multiplex PCR; in TCRdb, only in-frame clones are kept and a portion is missing. Of approximately 130,000 clones in the sample, about 59% were seen once. Source: CD4+ T cells sorted from blood, taken at week 4, from a patient treated with tofacitinib. These TCRs come from a human donor with alopecia areata. CDR3s include the opening cysteine and the closing phenylalanine or tryptophan. The order of the fields is clone size, J gene, V gene, D gene, CDR3 protein, CDR3 DNA. D genes are given only for firm matches. A row's size may be missing; if present it is once, few, many or a size class.

few TRBJ2-1 TRBV4-3 - CASSQDQGGGTLGDEQFF TGCGCCAGCAGCCAAGATCAAGGCGGAGGGACATTAGGGGATGAGCAGTTCTTC
- TRBJ2-3 TRBV5-1 TRBD2 CASSLAGGNTQYF TGCGCCAGCAGCCTAGCGGGGGGGAATACGCAGTATTTT
- TRBJ2-7 TRBV6-5 - CASSYSGTYEQYF TGTGCCAGCAGTTACTCAGGGACCTACGAGCAGTACTTC
- TRBJ2-7 TRBV30 TRBD2 CAWSVAGGAYEQYF TGTGCCTGGAGTGTAGCGGGAGGCGCCTACGAGCAGTACTTC
- TRBJ1-1 TRBV7-9 - CASTPAIGAASEAFF TGTGCCAGCACCCCCGCTATAGGGGCTGCCTCTGAAGCTTTCTTT
- TRBJ2-7 TRBV27 - CASSALSGPSYEQYF TGTGCCAGCAGCGCCCTCAGCGGGCCCTCCTACGAGCAGTACTTC
- TRBJ2-5 TRBV29-1 - CSVVQETQYF TGCAGCGTTGTACAAGAGACCCAGTACTTC
- TRBJ2-1 TRBV29-1 - CSVEPSRASSSYNEQFF TGCAGCGTTGAACCATCCCGGGCCTCGAGCTCCTACAATGAGCAGTTCTTC
- TRBJ2-7 TRBV30 - CAWSPSTGRYEQYF TGTGCCTGGAGTCCCTCGACAGGCCGCTACGAGCAGTACTTC
- TRBJ2-6 TRBV7-2 TRBD1 CASSLGGQGGSGANVLTF TGTGCCAGCAGCTTAGGAGGACAGGGTGGGTCTGGGGCCAACGTCCTGACTTTC
few TRBJ2-5 TRBV4-1 - CASSQGWGETQYF TGCGCCAGCAGCCAAGGGTGGGGAGAGACCCAGTACTTC
- TRBJ1-2 TRBV5-1 TRBD1 CASSLVDRGYGYTF TGCGCCAGCAGCCTCGTTGACAGGGGCTATGGCTACACCTTC
- TRBJ1-4 TRBV4-2 TRBD1 CASSQDVRGRREKLFF TGTGCCAGCAGCCAAGATGTGAGGGGGCGAAGGGAAAAACTGTTTTTT
- TRBJ2-5 TRBV7-2 TRBD1 CASSLVRGPQTQYF TGTGCCAGCAGCTTAGTGAGGGGGCCTCAAACCCAGTACTTC
- TRBJ2-3 TRBV6-5 TRBD2 CASRRGGHTDTQYF TGTGCCAGCAGACGGGGGGGCCATACAGATACGCAGTATTTT
- TRBJ2-2 TRBV5-1 - CASSLFSGELFF TGCGCCAGCAGCTTGTTTTCCGGGGAGCTGTTTTTT
- TRBJ2-3 TRBV10-2 - CASSESMVGTQYF TGCGCCAGCAGTGAGTCTATGGTGGGTACGCAGTATTTT
- TRBJ1-3 TRBV30 - CAWRFGAPSGNTIYF TGTGCCTGGCGATTCGGGGCCCCCTCTGGAAACACCATATATTTT
- TRBJ1-1 TRBV25-1 TRBD1 CASSEFGQVEAFF TGTGCCAGCAGTGAATTCGGACAGGTTGAAGCTTTCTTT
- TRBJ2-7 TRBV6-5 TRBD1 CASSYGTGRSSYEQYF TGTGCCAGCAGTTACGGGACAGGCCGAAGCTCCTACGAGCAGTACTTC
once TRBJ2-2 TRBV4-1 TRBD2 CASSQSGGHTGELFF TGCGCCAGCAGCCAAAGCGGGGGACACACCGGGGAGCTGTTTTTT
- TRBJ2-1 TRBV4-3 - CASSQGASGAYNEQFF TGCGCCAGCAGCCAGGGGGCCAGTGGCGCCTACAATGAGCAGTTCTTC
- TRBJ2-5 TRBV4-2 TRBD2 CASSQAGGQETQYF TGTGCCAGCAGCCAAGCGGGGGGACAAGAGACCCAGTACTTC
- TRBJ2-5 TRBV7-9 TRBD1 CASSFRFSDRAVQETQYF TGTGCCAGCAGCTTCCGTTTTTCCGACAGGGCGGTCCAAGAGACCCAGTACTTC
- TRBJ1-5 TRBV2 TRBD1 CATQGVNQPQHF TGTGCCACTCAGGGGGTTAATCAGCCCCAGCATTTT
- TRBJ1-6 TRBV4-1 - CASSQAGQLNSPLHF TGCGCCAGCAGCCAAGCTGGACAGCTTAATTCACCCCTCCACTTT
- TRBJ2-3 TRBV7-6 TRBD2 CASSSSTSGADTQYF TGTGCCAGCAGCTCCTCGACTAGCGGCGCAGATACGCAGTATTTT
few TRBJ2-7 TRBV4-1 - CASSQDPLRQPDTYEQYF TGCGCCAGCAGCCAAGATCCCTTAAGACAGCCCGATACCTACGAGCAGTACTTC
few TRBJ2-7 TRBV10-3 - CAIYPEQYF TGTGCCATCTATCCCGAGCAGTACTTC
- TRBJ2-7 TRBV7-2 - CASSLEGTSLSYEQYF TGTGCCAGCAGCTTAGAAGGGACCTCTTTATCCTACGAGCAGTACTTC
- TRBJ1-3 TRBV9 - CASSVVGGGGNTIYF TGTGCCAGCAGCGTAGTCGGCGGTGGGGGAAACACCATATATTTT
few TRBJ2-3 TRBV4-3 TRBD1 CASSQLDRGFTDTQYF TGCGCCAGCAGCCAACTCGACAGGGGGTTCACAGATACGCAGTATTTT
- TRBJ2-1 TRBV7-2 TRBD1 CASSQDRGLYNEQFF TGTGCCAGCAGCCAAGACAGGGGGCTGTACAATGAGCAGTTCTTC
- TRBJ2-5 TRBV7-9 TRBD2 CASSLLAGEETQYF TGTGCCAGCAGCCTTCTAGCGGGAGAAGAGACCCAGTACTTC
- TRBJ2-7 TRBV29-1 TRBD1 CSVVDRQGAKEQYF TGCAGCGTGGTCGACCGACAGGGGGCGAAAGAGCAGTACTTC
- TRBJ1-2 TRBV27 TRBD1 CASSLRTGGYGYTF TGTGCCAGCAGTTTGCGGACAGGGGGCTATGGCTACACCTTC
- TRBJ1-1 TRBV7-9 - CASSVGQNTEAFF TGTGCCAGCAGCGTCGGACAGAACACTGAAGCTTTCTTT
- TRBJ1-5 TRBV5-4 - CASSVQDQPQHF TGTGCCAGCAGCGTCCAAGATCAGCCCCAGCATTTT
- TRBJ2-7 TRBV2 TRBD2 CASSEARLAETYEQYF TGTGCCAGCAGTGAAGCTAGACTAGCGGAGACCTACGAGCAGTACTTC
few TRBJ1-2 TRBV5-1 TRBD1 CASSLVGTDDGYTF TGCGCCAGCAGCTTGGTGGGGACAGATGATGGCTACACCTTC
once TRBJ1-6 TRBV6-1 - CASSLGQPNSPLHF TGTGCCAGCAGTCTTGGACAGCCTAATTCACCCCTCCACTTT
- TRBJ2-7 TRBV20-1 - CSGLGSYEQYF TGCAGTGGACTCGGGTCCTACGAGCAGTACTTC
- TRBJ2-1 TRBV4-3 TRBD2 CASSQEPSGRGGEQFF TGCGCCAGCAGCCAAGAACCCAGCGGGAGAGGTGGTGAGCAGTTCTTC
- TRBJ2-5 TRBV7-2 TRBD2 CASSGYERGGETQYF TGTGCCAGCAGCGGGTACGAGCGGGGAGGGGAGACCCAGTACTTC
- TRBJ2-1 TRBV5-4 - CASRSDNEQFF TGTGCCAGCCGGTCTGACAATGAGCAGTTCTTC
- TRBJ1-1 TRBV9 - CASSVNSDTEAFF TGTGCCAGCAGCGTAAATTCGGACACTGAAGCTTTCTTT
once TRBJ1-1 TRBV30 - CAWSVGANTEAFF TGTGCCTGGAGTGTGGGGGCAAACACTGAAGCTTTCTTT
- TRBJ2-5 TRBV2 - CASSDQGGGETQYF TGTGCCAGCAGTGATCAGGGTGGGGGAGAGACCCAGTACTTC
- TRBJ1-2 TRBV7-3 - CASSLAAGEIGYTF TGTGCCAGCAGCTTAGCAGCAGGGGAGATTGGCTACACCTTC
- TRBJ2-5 TRBV5-1 - CASSLDGPEQYF TGCGCCAGCAGCTTGGACGGACCTGAGCAGTACTTC
- TRBJ1-2 TRBV29-1 - CSVFVTGGGYTF TGCAGCGTTTTCGTAACAGGAGGGGGCTACACCTTC
- TRBJ2-1 TRBV18 - CASSPLGVENEQFF TGTGCCAGCTCACCATTAGGGGTGGAGAATGAGCAGTTCTTC